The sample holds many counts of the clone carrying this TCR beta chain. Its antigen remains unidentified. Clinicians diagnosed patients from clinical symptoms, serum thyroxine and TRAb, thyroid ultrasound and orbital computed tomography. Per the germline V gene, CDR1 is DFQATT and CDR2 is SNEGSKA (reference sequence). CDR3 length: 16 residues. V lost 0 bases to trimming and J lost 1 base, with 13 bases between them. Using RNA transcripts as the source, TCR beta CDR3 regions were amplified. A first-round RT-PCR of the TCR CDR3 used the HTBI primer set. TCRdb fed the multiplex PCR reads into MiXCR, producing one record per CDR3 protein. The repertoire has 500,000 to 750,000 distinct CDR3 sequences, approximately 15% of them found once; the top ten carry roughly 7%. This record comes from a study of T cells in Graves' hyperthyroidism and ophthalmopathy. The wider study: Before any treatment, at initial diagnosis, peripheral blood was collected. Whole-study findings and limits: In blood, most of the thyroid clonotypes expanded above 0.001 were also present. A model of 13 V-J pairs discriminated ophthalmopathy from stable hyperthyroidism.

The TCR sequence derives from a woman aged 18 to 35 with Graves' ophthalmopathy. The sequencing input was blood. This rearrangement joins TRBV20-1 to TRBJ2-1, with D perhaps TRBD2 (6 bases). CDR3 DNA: TGCAGTGCTAGAGATATACGGGAGCCGTCCTACAATGAGCAGTTCTTC. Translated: CSARDIREPSYNEQFF.